This T cell receptor beta chain was identified during a study of T-cell reconstitution after alpha-beta-depleted transplantation in children. During its preparation, the TCRbeta library received unique molecular identifiers. TCRdb itself ran the PCR reads through MiXCR, one entry per CDR3 protein. The repertoire holds some 500,000 distinct CDR3 sequences, with about 17% as singletons. The CDR3 extends over 14 amino acids. CDR1 is SEHNR and CDR2 is FQNEAQ in the germline V gene (reference sequence). V dropped 2 bases and J dropped 4 bases, with 11 bases sitting between them. This clonotype occurred a few times.

The source material was PBMCs from the stem cell graft donor, sampled from the stem cell graft. J is TRBJ1-2 and V is TRBV7-9; D is ambiguous. The sequence was collected from a human donor who donated a stem cell graft to a child with acute lymphoblastic leukemia. The CDR3 nucleotides read TGTGCCAGCAGCTTATCGGAGTTCGGCTATGGCTACACCTTC. Translating gives CASSLSEFGYGYTF.